These T cell receptor beta chains were read from a single sample in a study of technical replicates of blood from several donors. TCRdb's copy holds only in-frame clones and misses some; the assay was immunoSEQ multiplex PCR. Of some 96,000 clones in the sample, 90% to 96% were seen once. Material for sequencing was T cells isolated from PBMCs. Receptors were obtained from a human donor in good health. Both conserved end residues are part of each CDR3. The D gene is left open where the match is weak. Only part of the rows carry a size: once, few, many, or a class if the clone is expanded.

CASSPDRGFNQPQHF TGTGCCAGCAGTCCAGACAGGGGATTCAATCAGCCCCAGCATTTT TRBD1 - TRBJ1-5 TRBV2
CASGTGRNTEAFF TGTGCCAGCGGAACAGGACGGAACACTGAAGCTTTCTTT - - TRBJ1-1 TRBV18
CASSLGTSVHNEQFF TGTGCCAGCAGCTTGGGGACTAGCGTACACAATGAGCAGTTCTTC TRBD2 - TRBJ2-1 TRBV5-5
CASSFDGQTNTEAFF TGTGCCAGCAGCTTCGACGGACAGACGAACACTGAAGCTTTCTTT - once TRBJ1-1 TRBV5-5
CASSQTGLTEAFF TGTGCCAGCAGCCAAACAGGGTTAACTGAAGCTTTCTTT - - TRBJ1-1 TRBV7-2
CSGRDLPTDTQYF TGCAGCGGAAGGGACTTGCCAACGGATACGCAGTATTTT - - TRBJ2-3 TRBV29-1
CASSRDRAQGTQYF TGCGCCAGCAGCCGGGACAGGGCGCAGGGTACGCAGTATTTT TRBD1 - TRBJ2-3 TRBV5-1
CASSQVLSGELFF TGTGCCAGCAGCCAAGTTCTCTCCGGGGAGCTGTTTTTT - - TRBJ2-2 TRBV14
CASSQDRGTASNTEAFF TGCGCCAGCAGCCAAGACAGGGGGACGGCCTCAAACACTGAAGCTTTCTTT TRBD1 - TRBJ1-1 TRBV4-1
CATSDPNTEAFF TGTGCCACAAGCGACCCGAACACTGAAGCTTTCTTT - - TRBJ1-1 TRBV10-3
CASSSYRYNEQFF TGTGCCAGCAGCTCCTACAGGTACAATGAGCAGTTCTTC - once TRBJ2-1 TRBV7-9
CASGTGLSTDTQYF TGTGCCAGCGGGACAGGACTTAGCACAGATACGCAGTATTTT TRBD1 once TRBJ2-3 TRBV6-5
CASSLKAGVMEETQYF TGCGCCAGCAGCTTAAAAGCGGGAGTGATGGAAGAGACCCAGTACTTC TRBD2 - TRBJ2-5 TRBV5-1
CATSKLGQTFYGYTF TGTGCCACCTCGAAACTGGGACAGACGTTCTATGGCTACACCTTC TRBD1 - TRBJ1-2 TRBV5-4
CASSFQGRRRQPQHF TGTGCCAGCAGTTTTCAGGGGCGGCGGAGGCAGCCCCAGCATTTT - - TRBJ1-5 TRBV28
CASSRGGGTDTQYF TGCGCCAGCAGCCGGGGGGGAGGCACAGATACGCAGTATTTT TRBD2 - TRBJ2-3 TRBV5-1
CASKDRMLTYEQYF TGTGCCAGCAAGGACAGAATGCTAACCTACGAGCAGTACTTC - - TRBJ2-7 TRBV6-1
CSAGGGPENIQYF TGCAGCGCTGGGGGGGGGCCCGAAAACATTCAGTACTTC - - TRBJ2-4 TRBV29-1
CASTPTGEKNQPQHF TGTGCCAGTACCCCGACCGGGGAAAAGAATCAGCCCCAGCATTTT - - TRBJ1-5 TRBV19
CASTEGLAGFNEQFF TGTGCCAGTACTGAAGGACTAGCGGGGTTCAATGAGCAGTTCTTC TRBD2 - TRBJ2-1 TRBV19
CASSLANQPQHF TGTGCCAGCAGTTTAGCGAATCAGCCCCAGCATTTT - - TRBJ1-5 TRBV28
CASSSFSYEQYF TGTGCCAGCAGCTCCTTCTCCTACGAGCAGTACTTC - - TRBJ2-7 TRBV5-6
CASRRDRTLWEQFF TGTGCCAGCAGACGGGACAGAACCCTATGGGAGCAGTTCTTC TRBD1 - TRBJ2-1 TRBV6-5
CASSQATGEEGYTF TGCGCCAGCAGCCAAGCGACAGGGGAGGAAGGCTACACCTTC TRBD1 - TRBJ1-2 TRBV4-1
CASNSDLGGGYTF TGTGCCAGTAATAGTGATCTGGGAGGTGGCTACACCTTC - - TRBJ1-2 TRBV19
CASSLDSGEAEAFF TGCGCCAGCAGCTTGGATTCAGGGGAAGCTGAAGCTTTCTTT - - TRBJ1-1 TRBV5-1
CASDFPSTDTQYF TGTGCTTCAGACTTCCCGAGCACAGATACGCAGTATTTT - - TRBJ2-3 TRBV30
CASSSGSTDTQYF TGCGCCAGCAGCTCCGGTAGCACAGATACGCAGTATTTT - - TRBJ2-3 TRBV5-1
CASSLTGRTGELFF TGTGCCAGCAGCTTAACAGGGCGGACCGGGGAGCTGTTTTTT - - TRBJ2-2 TRBV7-9
CASSLGQGRTEAFF TGTGCCAGCAGCCTGGGACAGGGGCGAACTGAAGCTTTCTTT TRBD1 - TRBJ1-1 TRBV7-6
CASISPGGFTEAFF TGTGCCAGCATCTCCCCGGGGGGCTTCACTGAAGCTTTCTTT - - TRBJ1-1 TRBV28
CAISEFAGATYNEQFF TGTGCCATCAGTGAGTTCGCGGGAGCTACCTACAATGAGCAGTTCTTC TRBD2 - TRBJ2-1 TRBV10-3
CASSTGGAGTGELFF TGTGCCAGCAGTACAGGGGGCGCGGGCACCGGGGAGCTGTTTTTT TRBD1 - TRBJ2-2 TRBV27
CTSSDHPGQVYEQYF TGTACCAGTAGTGATCATCCGGGACAGGTCTACGAGCAGTACTTC TRBD1 - TRBJ2-7 TRBV19
CATSRLGGNQPQHF TGTGCCACCAGCAGATTAGGGGGCAATCAGCCCCAGCATTTT - - TRBJ1-5 TRBV15
CASSSGTIRYEQYF TGCGCCAGCAGCTCCGGGACTATTCGGTACGAGCAGTACTTC TRBD2 - TRBJ2-7 TRBV5-1
CASSMWDRGAMNTEAFF TGTGCCAGTAGTATGTGGGACAGGGGGGCCATGAACACTGAAGCTTTCTTT TRBD1 - TRBJ1-1 TRBV19
CASSPQKLAGGSYEQYF TGTGCCAGCAGCCCCCAAAAACTAGCGGGAGGCTCCTACGAGCAGTACTTC TRBD2 - TRBJ2-7 TRBV27
CASSLAGTSQYF TGTGCCAGCAGCTTGGCCGGGACTAGCCAGTATTTT TRBD2 - TRBJ2-3 TRBV7-2
CASSLYLRERYEQYF TGTGCCAGCAGTTTATATTTGCGGGAGCGCTACGAGCAGTACTTC TRBD2 - TRBJ2-7 TRBV28
CASSPAGNTEAFF TGTGCCAGCTCACCAGCGGGGAACACTGAAGCTTTCTTT - - TRBJ1-1 TRBV18
CASSPVTTGGYEQYF TGTGCCAGCAGTCCGGTAACGACAGGGGGCTACGAGCAGTACTTC TRBD1 - TRBJ2-7 TRBV28
CASSIAPSASGRYETQYF TGTGCCAGTAGTATAGCGCCTTCGGCTAGCGGGAGATACGAGACCCAGTACTTC TRBD2 - TRBJ2-5 TRBV19
CASSASGGQGHGYTF TGTGCCAGCAGCGCCTCAGGGGGGCAGGGTCATGGCTACACCTTC TRBD1 - TRBJ1-2 TRBV9
CASSKRDRSNYGYTF TGTGCCAGCAGTAAAAGGGACAGGAGTAACTATGGCTACACCTTC TRBD1 - TRBJ1-2 TRBV6-5
CASSLYSGNYEQYF TGTGCCAGCAGCTTATACAGCGGGAACTACGAGCAGTACTTC TRBD2 - TRBJ2-7 TRBV7-2